One sample yielded the 20 T cell receptor beta chains listed below, sequenced in a study of blood T cell repertoires in COVID-19. TCRdb keeps only in-frame clones here, not all; method: immunoSEQ multiplex PCR. The sample records 150,000 to 200,000 clones, approximately 90% being singletons. Material for sequencing was peripheral blood. The origin of the receptors is a man over 45 with acute or convalescent COVID-19.

This rearrangement joins TRBV4-2 to TRBJ1-2, with a weak D call TRBD1 (5 bases). There are 14 residues in the CDR3. Trimming took 1 base from V and 7 from J, leaving 13 bases between them. Germline V gene data show CDR1 as LGHNA and CDR2 as YNFKEQ. CDR3 amino acids: CASSQAQGTSGYTF. CDR3 coding DNA: TGTGCCAGCAGCCAAGCCCAGGGAACCTCTGGCTACACCTTC.

The chain recombines TRBV29-1 with TRBJ1-1; D is possibly TRBD1 (5 bases). The CDR3 loop spans 13 amino acids. Germline CDR1 is SQVTM and CDR2 is ANQGSEA. V lost 1 base to trimming and J lost 2 bases, with 8 bases between them. CDR3 nucleotide sequence: TGCAGCGTTGAAGGACAGCAAAACACTGAAGCTTTCTTT. Translation: CSVEGQQNTEAFF.

V usage is TRBV2 and J usage is TRBJ2-1; a weak D match, TRBD2 (6 bases). The CDR3 runs 13 residues. Germline loops: CDR1 SNHLY, CDR2 FYNNEI. The V end lost 4 bases, the J end lost 9 bases, and 13 bases lay between the germline ends. The CDR3 DNA is TGTGCCAGCAGTGGGGACTTCGTGGGTGAGCAGTTCTTC. Translated, it gives CASSGDFVGEQFF.

The rearrangement joins TRBV6-5 to TRBJ2-5, with 8 nucleotides matching TRBD2. The CDR3 runs to 13 residues. The junction had 4 bases not matched to a gene; V was cut back by 10 bases and J by 0 bases. Germline-derived CDR1 and CDR2 are MNHEY and SVGAGI. The CDR3 nucleotides read TGTGCCACAAAGCGGGGGAACCAAGAGACCCAGTACTTC. This codes for CATKRGNQETQYF.

The V and J genes are TRBV28 and TRBJ2-4, with TRBD2 identical over 8 bases. The ends lost 6 bases at V and 8 bases at J; junction bases unmatched: 9. This CDR3 region has 14 residues. The germline V gene encodes CDR1 MDHEN and CDR2 SYDVKM. The CDR3 is CASSPGGGMYIQYF. The CDR3 DNA reads TGTGCCAGCAGCCCCGGGGGGGGAATGTACATTCAGTACTTC.

J is TRBJ2-3 and V is TRBV9, with unresolved D. The V and J ends lost 4 bases and 1 base respectively, with 16 bases between them. Germline V gene data show CDR1 as SGDLS and CDR2 as YYNGEE. This CDR3 is built from 16 residues. The CDR3 nucleotides are TGTGCCAGCAGCCCCAACGCGCTTGGTGGCACAGATACGCAGTATTTT. Residues: CASSPNALGGTDTQYF.

The J gene is TRBJ2-1, the V gene TRBV6-5; 8 bases map to TRBD1. After removal of 6 bases from V and 1 base from J, the junction contained 2 bases not matched to a gene. CDR1 is MNHEY, CDR2 SVGAGI, per germline. The length of the CDR3 is 14 residues. The DNA for the CDR3 is TGTGCCAGCAGAAGACAGGGGTCCTACAATGAGCAGTTCTTC. Its translation: CASRRQGSYNEQFF.

V usage is TRBV3-1 (or the pseudogene TRBV3-2) and J usage is TRBJ1-5, with TRBD1 matching 9 bases. The germline V gene encodes CDR1 LGHDT and CDR2 YNNKEL (reference sequence). The V segment lost 4 bases and the J segment 4 bases; nucleotides outside the gene matches: 8. The CDR3 extends over 16 amino acids. The CDR3: CASSPSGTGINQPQHF. CDR3 sequence (DNA): TGTGCCAGCAGCCCGTCCGGGACAGGGATAAATCAGCCCCAGCATTTT.

The gene calls are TRBV3-1 (or the pseudogene TRBV3-2) and TRBJ1-1; D is possibly TRBD1 (5 bases). V shed 1 base and J shed 4 bases, with 19 bases lying between them. Per germline, CDR1 LGHDT and CDR2 YNNKEL (reference sequence). This CDR3 comprises 17 residues. CDR3 region: CASSQGGPGVRGTEAFF. Here the CDR3 DNA reads TGTGCCAGCAGCCAAGGGGGCCCGGGGGTAAGGGGCACTGAAGCTTTCTTT.

The rearrangement links TRBV4-1 to TRBJ2-7; TRBD1 agrees at 10 bases. Germline trimming cut 2 bases from V and 5 bases from J; bases unmatched to any gene: 12. The CDR3 loop spans 17 amino acids. Germline V gene sequence: CDR1 MGHRA, CDR2 YSYEKL. CDR3 region: CASSQKGRGQGRHEQYF. In nucleotides, the CDR3 is TGCGCCAGCAGCCAAAAAGGACGGGGACAGGGGCGACACGAGCAGTACTTC.

CDR3 in amino acids: CASSRGGLAGFTDTQYF. The CDR3 DNA sequence: TGCGCCAGCAGCCGGGGTGGACTAGCGGGGTTCACAGATACGCAGTATTTT. The chain uses TRBV4-1 and TRBJ2-3, with 12 bases identical to TRBD2. There are 17 residues in the CDR3. V dropped 4 bases and J dropped 2; count of bases not matched to a gene: 7. Germline V CDR1 and CDR2: MGHRA, YSYEKL.

The chain employs TRBV27 and TRBJ2-1; a possible D gene is TRBD2 (6 bases). Germline CDR1 MNHEY, CDR2 SMNVEV (reference sequence). The CDR3 totals 15 residues. V was clipped by 5 bases and J by 5 bases, with 16 bases between them. DNA for the CDR3: TGTGCCAGCAGTCCCTCGGCCGGGGGTGACAATGAGCAGTTCTTC. This translates into CASSPSAGGDNEQFF.

The chain joins TRBV7-2 to TRBJ2-5; perhaps TRBD1 as D (5 bases). The CDR3 contains 16 residues. The V and J ends lost 1 base and 2 bases respectively, with 14 bases between them. The germline CDR1 and CDR2 sequences are SGHTA and FQGNSA. DNA for the CDR3: TGTGCCAGCAGCTTAGTTTCAGGGAACCTTCAAGAGACCCAGTACTTC. Translating gives CASSLVSGNLQETQYF.

V is TRBV18 and J is TRBJ1-2; D possibly corresponds to TRBD1 (5 bases). The germline V and J ends were trimmed by 0 bases and 1 base, with 9 bases remaining between them. The CDR3 contains 15 residues. From germline, CDR1 is KGHSH and CDR2 LQKENI. This CDR3 is CASSPPQGHNYGYTF. CDR3 nucleotide sequence: TGTGCCAGCTCACCACCGCAGGGCCATAACTATGGCTACACCTTC. Complete variable domain (other parts from reference TRBV18 and TRBJ1-2): NAGVMQNPRHLVRRRGQEARLRCSPMKGHSHVYWYRQLPEEGLKFMVYLQKENIIDESGMPKERFSAEFPKEGPSILRIQQVVRGDSAAYFCASSPPQGHNYGYTFGSGTRLTVV.

V gene TRBV4-1 combines with J gene TRBJ1-6, with 8 positions matching TRBD1. The germline V gene has CDR1 MGHRA and CDR2 YSYEKL. The CDR3 is made up of 15 amino acids. The junction had 3 bases not matched to a gene; V was cut back by 0 bases and J by 8 bases. CDR3 DNA sequence: TGCGCCAGCAGCCAAGACCAGGGGGCTGATTCACCCCTCCACTTT. Translation: CASSQDQGADSPLHF.

Remarks on this clone: The same CDR3 is also encoded by other DNA sequences in this sample. CDR3 amino acids: CASSQARNTEAFF. The CDR3 nucleotides read TGTGCCAGCAGCCAAGCTAGAAACACTGAAGCTTTCTTT. The V and J genes are TRBV3-1 (or the pseudogene TRBV3-2) and TRBJ1-1, with D unclear. Trimming took 1 base from V and 2 from J, leaving 5 bases between them. The CDR3 has 13 amino acids. Germline V lookup: CDR1 LGHDT, CDR2 YNNKEL (reference sequence).

The genes are TRBV7-6 and TRBJ1-3, with no clear D. The CDR3 is 16 residues long. Deletions cut 5 bases from V and 0 bases from J, with 14 bases between. Germline CDR1 is SGHVS and CDR2 is FNYEAQ. The CDR3 reads CASSPISRGSGNTIYF. CDR3 coding DNA: TGTGCCAGCAGCCCCATCTCCCGGGGCTCTGGAAACACCATATATTTT.

The J gene is TRBJ1-4, the V gene TRBV30; no definite D call. The V gene lost 5 bases and the J gene lost 4 bases, with 14 bases spanning the gap. The germline CDR1 and CDR2 sequences are GTSNPN and SVGIG (reference sequence). The CDR3 has 14 amino acids. The CDR3 loop is CAWATGIGNEKLFF. CDR3 in DNA: TGTGCCTGGGCAACGGGGATCGGTAATGAAAAACTGTTTTTT.

CDR3 amino acids: CAWSVGQGAGEAFF. CDR3 nucleotide sequence: TGTGCCTGGAGTGTCGGACAGGGGGCCGGTGAAGCTTTCTTT. The V and J genes are TRBV30 and TRBJ1-1, with TRBD1 identical over 11 bases. Germline CDR1 and CDR2: GTSNPN and SVGIG (reference sequence). Losses at the gene ends were 0 bases for V and 7 bases for J; bases not matched to a gene: 4. The CDR3 is 14 amino acids.

The chain links TRBV28 to TRBJ1-4, with a tentative D call TRBD1 (5 bases). Trimming took 3 bases from V and 10 from J, leaving 9 bases between them. In germline, CDR1 is MDHEN, CDR2 SYDVKM. The CDR3 consists of 12 residues. In DNA, the CDR3 is TGTGCCAGCAGTTTGGGGGAGGCAAAACTGTTTTTT. Amino acid sequence: CASSLGEAKLFF.